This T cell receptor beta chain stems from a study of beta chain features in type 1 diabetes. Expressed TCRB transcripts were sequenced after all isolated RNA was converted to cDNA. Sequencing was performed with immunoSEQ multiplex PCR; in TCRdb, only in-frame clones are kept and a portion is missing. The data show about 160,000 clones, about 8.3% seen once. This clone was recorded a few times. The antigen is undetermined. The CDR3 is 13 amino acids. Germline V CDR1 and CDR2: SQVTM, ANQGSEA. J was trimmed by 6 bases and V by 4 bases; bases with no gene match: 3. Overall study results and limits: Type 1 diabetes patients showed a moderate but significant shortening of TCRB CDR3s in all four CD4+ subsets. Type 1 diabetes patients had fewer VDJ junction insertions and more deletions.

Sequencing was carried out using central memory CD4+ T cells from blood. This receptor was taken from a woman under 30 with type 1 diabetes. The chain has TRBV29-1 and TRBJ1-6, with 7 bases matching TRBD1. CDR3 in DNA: TGCAGCGTTGGTTCAGGGGGTAATTCACCCCTCCACTTT. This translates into CSVGSGGNSPLHF.